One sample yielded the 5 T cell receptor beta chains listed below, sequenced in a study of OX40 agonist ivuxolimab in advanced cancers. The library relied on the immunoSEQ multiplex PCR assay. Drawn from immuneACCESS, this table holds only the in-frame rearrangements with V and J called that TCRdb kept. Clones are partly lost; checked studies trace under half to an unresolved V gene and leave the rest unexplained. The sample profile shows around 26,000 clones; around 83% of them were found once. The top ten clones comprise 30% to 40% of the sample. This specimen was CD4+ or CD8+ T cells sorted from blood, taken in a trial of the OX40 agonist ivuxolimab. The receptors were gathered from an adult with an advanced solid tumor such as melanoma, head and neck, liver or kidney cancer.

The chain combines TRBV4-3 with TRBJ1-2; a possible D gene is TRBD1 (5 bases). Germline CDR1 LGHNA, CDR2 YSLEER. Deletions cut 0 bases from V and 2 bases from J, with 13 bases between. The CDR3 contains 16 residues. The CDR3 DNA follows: TGCGCCAGCAGCCAAGAGGCGACAGTCCAAAACTATGGCTACACCTTC. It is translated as CASSQEATVQNYGYTF.

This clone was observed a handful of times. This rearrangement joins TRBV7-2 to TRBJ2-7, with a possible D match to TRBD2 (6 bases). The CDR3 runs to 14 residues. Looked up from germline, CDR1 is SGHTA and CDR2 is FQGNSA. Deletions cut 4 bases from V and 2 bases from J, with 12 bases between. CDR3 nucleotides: TGTGCCAGCAGCTCCCGGGACTTACCCTACGAGCAGTACTTC. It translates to CASSSRDLPYEQYF.

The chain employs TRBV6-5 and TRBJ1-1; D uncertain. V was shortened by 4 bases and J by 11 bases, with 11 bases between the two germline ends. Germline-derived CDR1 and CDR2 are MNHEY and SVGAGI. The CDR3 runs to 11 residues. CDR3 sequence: CASSWPEVAFF. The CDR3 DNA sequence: TGTGCCAGCAGTTGGCCCGAGGTGGCTTTCTTT.

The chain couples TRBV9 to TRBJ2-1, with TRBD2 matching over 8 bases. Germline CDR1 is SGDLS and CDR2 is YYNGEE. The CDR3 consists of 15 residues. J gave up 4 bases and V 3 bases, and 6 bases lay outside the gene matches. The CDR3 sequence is CASSARGGPYNEQFF. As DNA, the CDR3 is TGTGCCAGCAGCGCACGGGGGGGGCCGTACAATGAGCAGTTCTTC.

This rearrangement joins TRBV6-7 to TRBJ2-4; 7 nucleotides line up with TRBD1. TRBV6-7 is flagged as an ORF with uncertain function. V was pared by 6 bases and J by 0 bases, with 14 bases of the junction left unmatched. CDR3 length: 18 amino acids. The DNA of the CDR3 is TGTGCCAGCAGGGAACAGGGGCCGAGAGAACTAGCCAAAAACATTCAGTACTTC. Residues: CASREQGPRELAKNIQYF.